One sample yielded the 14 T cell receptor beta chains listed below, sequenced in a study of blood T cell repertoires in COVID-19. TCRdb keeps only in-frame clones here, not all; method: immunoSEQ multiplex PCR. The profile shows about 89,000 clones, about 85% of them singletons. Sequenced material: peripheral blood. Receptor source: a male donor with acute or convalescent COVID-19.

This clone has just one count. This rearrangement joins TRBV5-1 to TRBJ1-6; D gene uncertain. CDR3 length equals 14 residues. V lost 0 bases to trimming and J lost 7 bases, with 8 bases between them. Per germline, CDR1 SGHRS and CDR2 YFSETQ. The CDR3 protein is CASSLATSNSPLHF. The CDR3 nucleotides read TGCGCCAGCAGCTTGGCTACGTCCAATTCACCCCTCCACTTT.

The CDR3 region has the DNA TGTGCCAGCAGCCAAGTGAAGGGGCCTGGGACTGAAGCTTTCTTT. This codes for CASSQVKGPGTEAFF. The chain couples TRBV14 to TRBJ1-1; perhaps TRBD1 as D (5 bases). V was pared by 1 base and J by 5 bases, with 14 bases between. The CDR3 contains 15 residues. Looked up from germline, CDR1 is SGHDN and CDR2 is FVKESK.

This rearrangement joins TRBV6-5 to TRBJ1-2, with D tentatively TRBD1 (5 bases). Germline CDR1 is MNHEY and CDR2 is SVGAGI. This CDR3 has 14 residues. The V end lost 0 bases, the J end lost 5 bases, and 10 bases lay between the germline ends. The CDR3: CASSYSGQLYGYTF. CDR3 nucleotide sequence: TGTGCCAGCAGTTACTCGGGGCAGTTATATGGCTACACCTTC.

CDR3 amino acids: CASSLAPGAGGPNEQFF. CDR3 nucleotides: TGTGCCAGCAGCCTAGCCCCGGGGGCGGGGGGGCCAAATGAGCAGTTCTTC. The chain carries TRBV4-2 and TRBJ2-1; TRBD2 matches 9 bases. The junction had 14 bases not matched to a gene; V was cut back by 4 bases and J by 7 bases. Germline V lookup: CDR1 LGHNA, CDR2 YNFKEQ. CDR3 length equals 17 residues.

The chain joins TRBV6-2 or TRBV6-3 to TRBJ2-5; D unclear. The CDR3 is 15 amino acids. Germline V lookup: CDR1 MNHEY, CDR2 SVGEGT. Between the trimmed V and J ends, which lost 5 bases and 4 bases, there was a span of 17 bases. Here the CDR3 reads CASSKSPVALETQYF. CDR3 in DNA: TGTGCCAGCAGTAAGTCCCCGGTCGCCCTAGAGACCCAGTACTTC.

The chain is built from TRBV6-5 and TRBJ1-1; 7 nucleotides line up with TRBD1. This CDR3 is 13 amino acids long. Unmatched junction bases numbered 8, after V lost 10 bases and J lost 3 bases. Germline CDR1 is MNHEY and CDR2 is SVGAGI. The CDR3 DNA reads TGTGCCACCCGGGGCCAGGGGGACACTGAAGCTTTCTTT. Its protein product is CATRGQGDTEAFF.

The V call is TRBV3-1 (or the pseudogene TRBV3-2), the J call TRBJ2-1; 8 bases fit TRBD2. Germline V lookup: CDR1 LGHDT, CDR2 YNNKEL (reference sequence). This CDR3 spans 18 amino acids. V lost 2 bases to trimming and J lost 4 bases; unmatched junction nucleotides: 13. The CDR3 loop reads CASSQRWGSGAPYNEQFF. The CDR3 coding sequence is TGTGCCAGCAGCCAAAGATGGGGTAGCGGGGCCCCTTACAATGAGCAGTTCTTC.

The CDR3, as DNA: TGTGCCAGCAGCTTAGATCTCGGGGGTGGAGAGACCCAGTACTTC. Translating gives CASSLDLGGGETQYF. This sequence joins TRBV11-2 and TRBJ2-5; D might be TRBD2 (6 bases). Trimming shortened V by 0 bases and J by 4 bases, and 12 bases separated the two germline ends. The CDR3 covers 15 residues. Germline CDR1 SGHAT, CDR2 FQNNGV.

The chain employs TRBV6-5 and TRBJ1-4; D not certain. The CDR3 covers 15 residues. With 0 bases removed from V and 5 bases from J, the gap between germline ends came to 10 bases. Looked up from germline, CDR1 is MNHEY and CDR2 is SVGAGI. CDR3 protein: CASSYSGPGNEKLFF. In DNA form, the CDR3 reads TGTGCCAGCAGTTACTCGGGCCCGGGGAATGAAAAACTGTTTTTT.

This clone is a singleton in its sample. The V call is TRBV10-3, the J call TRBJ2-2, with 13 bases matching TRBD2. CDR3 length equals 17 residues. In germline, CDR1 is ENHRY, CDR2 SYGVKD. V lost 7 bases, J lost 2 bases, and 7 bases stayed unmatched. The CDR3 is CAINSGLAGLNTGELFF. CDR3 nucleotide sequence: TGTGCCATCAACTCGGGACTAGCGGGGCTAAACACCGGGGAGCTGTTTTTT.

This clone was recorded a few times. The chain has TRBV12-3 or TRBV12-4 and TRBJ1-3; D remains ambiguous. CDR3 size: 13 residues. Between the trimmed V and J ends, which lost 6 bases and 2 bases, there was a span of 8 bases. CDR3: CASRLDTGNTIYF. CDR3 in DNA: TGTGCCAGCAGGCTCGACACTGGAAACACCATATATTTT.

This CDR3 is CASSLQTGLNTDTQYF. Written as DNA, the CDR3 is TGTGCCAGCAGCCTGCAAACGGGACTCAACACAGATACGCAGTATTTT. The chain has TRBV11-2 and TRBJ2-3; possibly TRBD2 for D (6 bases). Per the germline V gene, CDR1 is SGHAT and CDR2 is FQNNGV. This CDR3 is 16 amino acids long. V was pared by 5 bases and J by 2 bases, with 17 bases between. Using reference TRBV11-2 and TRBJ2-3 for the parts outside the CDR3, the full variable domain is EAGVAQSPRYKIIEKRQSVAFWCNPISGHATLYWYQQILGQGPKLLIQFQNNGVVDDSQLPKDRFSAERLKGVDSTLKIQPAKLEDSAVYLCASSLQTGLNTDTQYFGPGTRLTVL.

V and J are TRBV7-2 and TRBJ2-2; D is possibly TRBD2 (5 bases). Germline V CDR1 and CDR2: SGHTA, FQGNSA. The CDR3 loop spans 14 amino acids. V was pared by 2 bases and J by 6 bases, with 10 bases between. The CDR3 region has the DNA TGTGCCAGCAGCTTATCTCGGGGAGCCGGGGAGCTGTTTTTT. Its protein product is CASSLSRGAGELFF.

This chain connects TRBV6-5 to TRBJ1-2, with D tentatively TRBD1 (6 bases). V was clipped by 4 bases and J by 7 bases, with 16 bases between them. This CDR3 is built from 14 residues. CDR1 is MNHEY, CDR2 SVGAGI, per germline. The CDR3 region has the DNA TGTGCCAGCAGTTTTCGACAGGATGTGGGTGGCTACACCTTC. Translating gives CASSFRQDVGGYTF.